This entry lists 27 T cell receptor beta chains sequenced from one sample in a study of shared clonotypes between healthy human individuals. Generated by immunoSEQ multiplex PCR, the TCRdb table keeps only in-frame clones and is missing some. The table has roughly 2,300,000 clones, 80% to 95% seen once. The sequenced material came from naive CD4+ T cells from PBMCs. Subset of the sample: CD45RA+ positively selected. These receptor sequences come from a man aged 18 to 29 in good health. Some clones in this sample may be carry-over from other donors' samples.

The CDR3 bases are TGCGCCAGCAGCCTGGACAGGGCCTATGGCTACACCTTC. Its protein product is CASSLDRAYGYTF. This chain joins TRBV10-1 and TRBJ1-2; 8 nucleotides agree with TRBD1. The CDR3 contains 13 residues. The germline V gene encodes CDR1 WNHNN and CDR2 SYGVQD (reference sequence). Trimming at V came to 6 bases and at J to 4 bases, leaving 4 bases not matched to a gene.

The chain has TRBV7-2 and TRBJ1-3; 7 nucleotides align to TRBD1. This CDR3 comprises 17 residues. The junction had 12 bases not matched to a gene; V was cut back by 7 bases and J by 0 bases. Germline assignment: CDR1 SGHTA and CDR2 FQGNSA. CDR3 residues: CASKQTGQAGSGNTIYF. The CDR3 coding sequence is TGTGCCAGCAAACAAACAGGACAGGCAGGCTCTGGAAACACCATATATTTT.

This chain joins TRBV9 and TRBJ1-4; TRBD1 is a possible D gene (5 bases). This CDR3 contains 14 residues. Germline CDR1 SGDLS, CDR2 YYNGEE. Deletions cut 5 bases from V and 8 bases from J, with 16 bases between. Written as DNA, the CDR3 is TGTGCCAGCAGTCAACAGGCGGAGAGAGAAAAACTGTTTTTT. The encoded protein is CASSQQAEREKLFF.

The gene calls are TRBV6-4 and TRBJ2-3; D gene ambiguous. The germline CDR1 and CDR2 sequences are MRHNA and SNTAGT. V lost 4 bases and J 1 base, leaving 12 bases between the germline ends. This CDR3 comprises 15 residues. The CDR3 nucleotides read TGTGCCAGCAGTGTCATGGGGTCCCGCACAGATACGCAGTATTTT. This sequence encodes CASSVMGSRTDTQYF.

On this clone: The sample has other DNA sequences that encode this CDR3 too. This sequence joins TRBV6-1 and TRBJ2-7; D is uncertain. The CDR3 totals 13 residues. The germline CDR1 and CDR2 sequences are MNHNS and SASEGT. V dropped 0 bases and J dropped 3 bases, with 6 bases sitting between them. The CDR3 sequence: CASSEASYYEQYF. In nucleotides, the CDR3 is TGTGCCAGCAGTGAAGCGTCTTACTACGAGCAGTACTTC.

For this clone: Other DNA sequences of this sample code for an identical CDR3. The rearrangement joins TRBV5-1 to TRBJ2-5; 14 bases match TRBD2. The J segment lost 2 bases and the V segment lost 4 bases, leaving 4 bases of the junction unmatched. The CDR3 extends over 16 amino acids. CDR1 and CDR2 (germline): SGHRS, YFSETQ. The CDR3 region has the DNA TGCGCCAGCAGCCCTCGACTAGCGGGAGGGCAAGAGACCCAGTACTTC. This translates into CASSPRLAGGQETQYF.

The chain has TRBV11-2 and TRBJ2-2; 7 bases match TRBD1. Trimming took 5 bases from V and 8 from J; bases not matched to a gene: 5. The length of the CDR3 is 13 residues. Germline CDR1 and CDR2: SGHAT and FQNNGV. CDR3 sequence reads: CASSQTGEGELFF. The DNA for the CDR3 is TGTGCCAGCAGCCAAACAGGGGAAGGGGAGCTGTTTTTT.

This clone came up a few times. CDR3 region: CASTRTSGLNEQYF. The CDR3 DNA reads TGTGCCAGCACCCGGACTAGCGGGCTTAACGAGCAGTACTTC. The chain links TRBV27 to TRBJ2-7; 11 bases are a match to TRBD2. Germline V gene sequence: CDR1 MNHEY, CDR2 SMNVEV (reference sequence). Trimming cost V 7 bases and J 5 bases; bases outside gene matches: 7. This CDR3 contains 14 residues.

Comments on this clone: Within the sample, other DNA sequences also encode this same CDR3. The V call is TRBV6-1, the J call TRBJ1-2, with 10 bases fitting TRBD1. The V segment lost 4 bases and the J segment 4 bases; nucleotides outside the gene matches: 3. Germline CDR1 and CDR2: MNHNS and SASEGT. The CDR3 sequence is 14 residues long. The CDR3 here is CASSGQGAGYGYTF. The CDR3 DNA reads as TGTGCCAGCAGTGGACAGGGGGCGGGCTATGGCTACACCTTC.

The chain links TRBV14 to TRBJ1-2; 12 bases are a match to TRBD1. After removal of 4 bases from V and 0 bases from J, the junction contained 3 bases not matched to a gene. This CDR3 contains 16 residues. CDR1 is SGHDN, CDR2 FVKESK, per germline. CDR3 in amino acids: CASSRGQGATNYGYTF. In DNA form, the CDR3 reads TGTGCCAGCAGCCGGGGACAGGGGGCTACTAACTATGGCTACACCTTC.

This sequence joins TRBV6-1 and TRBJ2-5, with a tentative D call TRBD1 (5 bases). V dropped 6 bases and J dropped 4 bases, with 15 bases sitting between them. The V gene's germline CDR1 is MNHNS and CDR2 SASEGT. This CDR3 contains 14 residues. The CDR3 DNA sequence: TGTGCCAGCAGCAAGGACATACGAAGAGAGACCCAGTACTTC. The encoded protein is CASSKDIRRETQYF.

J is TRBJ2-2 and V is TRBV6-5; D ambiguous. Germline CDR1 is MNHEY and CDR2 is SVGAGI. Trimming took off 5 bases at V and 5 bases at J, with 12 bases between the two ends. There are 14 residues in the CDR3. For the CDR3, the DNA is TGTGCCAGCAGTCTGAGAGGTGGGACCGGGGAGCTGTTTTTT. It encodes CASSLRGGTGELFF.

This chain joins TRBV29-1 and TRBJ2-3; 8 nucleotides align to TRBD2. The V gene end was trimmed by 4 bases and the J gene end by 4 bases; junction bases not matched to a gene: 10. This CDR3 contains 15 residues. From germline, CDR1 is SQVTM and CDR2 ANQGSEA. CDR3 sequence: CSVVWIGRAPDTQYF. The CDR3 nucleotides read TGCAGCGTTGTGTGGATCGGGAGGGCCCCAGATACGCAGTATTTT.

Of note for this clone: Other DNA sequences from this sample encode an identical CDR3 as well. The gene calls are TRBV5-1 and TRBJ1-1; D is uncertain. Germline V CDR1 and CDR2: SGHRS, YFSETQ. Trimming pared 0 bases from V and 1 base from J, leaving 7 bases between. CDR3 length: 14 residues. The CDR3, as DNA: TGCGCCAGCAGCTTGGGCGGTGCGAACACTGAAGCTTTCTTT. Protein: CASSLGGANTEAFF. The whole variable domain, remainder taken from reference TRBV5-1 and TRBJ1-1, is KAGVTQTPRYLIKTRGQQVTLSCSPISGHRSVSWYQQTPGQGLQFLFEYFSETQRNKGNFPGRFSGRQFSNSRSEMNVSTLELGDSALYLCASSLGGANTEAFFGQGTRLTVV.

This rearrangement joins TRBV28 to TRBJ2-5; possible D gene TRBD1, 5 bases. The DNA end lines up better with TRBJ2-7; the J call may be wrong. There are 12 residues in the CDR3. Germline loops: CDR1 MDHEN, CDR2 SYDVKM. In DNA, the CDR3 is TGTGCCAGCAGGGACACCTCCTACGAGCAGTACTTC. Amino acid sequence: CASRDTSYEQYF.

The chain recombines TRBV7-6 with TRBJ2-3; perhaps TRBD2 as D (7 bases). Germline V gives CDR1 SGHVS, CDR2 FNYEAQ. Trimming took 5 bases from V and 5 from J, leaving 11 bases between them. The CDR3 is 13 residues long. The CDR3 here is CASSRRGLDTQYF. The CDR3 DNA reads TGTGCCAGCAGCCGGCGGGGGCTAGATACGCAGTATTTT.

The CDR3 DNA is TGTGCCAGCAGCCAAAGGGGACTGGGGGAGACCCAGTACTTC. Amino acid sequence: CASSQRGLGETQYF. V is TRBV4-2 and J is TRBJ2-5; maybe TRBD2 (6 bases). Trimming removed 2 bases from V and 5 bases from J, with 12 bases in between. Germline assignment: CDR1 LGHNA and CDR2 YNFKEQ. The CDR3 runs 14 residues.

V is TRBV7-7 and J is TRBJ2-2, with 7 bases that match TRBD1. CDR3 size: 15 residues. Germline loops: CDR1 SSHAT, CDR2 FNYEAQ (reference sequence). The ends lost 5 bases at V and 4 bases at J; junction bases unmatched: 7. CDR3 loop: CASSLDRSRTGELFF. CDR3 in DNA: TGTGCCAGCAGCCTGGACAGGTCGCGCACCGGGGAGCTGTTTTTT. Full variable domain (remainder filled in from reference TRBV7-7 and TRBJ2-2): GAGVSQSPRYKVTKRGQDVTLRCDPISSHATLYWYQQALGQGPEFLTYFNYEAQPDKSGLPSDRFSAERPEGSISTLTIQRTEQRDSAMYRCASSLDRSRTGELFFGEGSRLTVL.

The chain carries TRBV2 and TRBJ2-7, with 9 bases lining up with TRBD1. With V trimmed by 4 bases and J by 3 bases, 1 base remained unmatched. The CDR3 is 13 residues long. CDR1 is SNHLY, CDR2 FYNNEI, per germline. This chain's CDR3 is CASSADRGYEQYF. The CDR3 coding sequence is TGTGCCAGCAGTGCGGACAGGGGCTACGAGCAGTACTTC.

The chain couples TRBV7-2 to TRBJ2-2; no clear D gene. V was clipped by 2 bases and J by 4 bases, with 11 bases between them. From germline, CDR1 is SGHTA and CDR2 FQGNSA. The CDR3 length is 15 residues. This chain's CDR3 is CASSLYSQSTGELFF. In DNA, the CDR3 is TGTGCCAGCAGCTTATATAGTCAGTCCACCGGGGAGCTGTTTTTT.

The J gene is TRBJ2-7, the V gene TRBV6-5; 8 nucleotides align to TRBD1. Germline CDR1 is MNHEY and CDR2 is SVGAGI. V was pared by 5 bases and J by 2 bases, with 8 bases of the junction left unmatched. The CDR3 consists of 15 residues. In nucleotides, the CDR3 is TGTGCCAGCAGTACCACAGGGGGTGGAACCTACGAGCAGTACTTC. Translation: CASSTTGGGTYEQYF.

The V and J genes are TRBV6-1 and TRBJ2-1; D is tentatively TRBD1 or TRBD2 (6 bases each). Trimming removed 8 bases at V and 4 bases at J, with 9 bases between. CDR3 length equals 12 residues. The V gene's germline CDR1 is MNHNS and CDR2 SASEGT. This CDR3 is CASGGPYNEQFF. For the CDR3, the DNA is TGTGCCAGCGGGGGGCCTTACAATGAGCAGTTCTTC.

In DNA form, the CDR3 reads TGTGCCAGCAGCGTAGCTTTTGGTCCCACGCAGTTCTTC. This sequence encodes CASSVAFGPTQFF. V gene TRBV9 combines with J gene TRBJ2-1; the D is unclear. Germline assignment: CDR1 SGDLS and CDR2 YYNGEE. CDR3 length equals 13 residues. V was cut by 0 bases and J by 12 bases, with 13 bases left in between.

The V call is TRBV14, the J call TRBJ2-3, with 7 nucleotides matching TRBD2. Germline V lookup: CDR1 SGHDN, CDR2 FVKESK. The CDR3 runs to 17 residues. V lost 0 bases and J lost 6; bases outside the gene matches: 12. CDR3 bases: TGTGCCAGCAGCCAAGATCAGGGAGCGGGACTGTGGGATACGCAGTATTTT. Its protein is CASSQDQGAGLWDTQYF.

The CDR3 reads CASSSDRITTDTQYF. The CDR3 coding sequence is TGCGCCAGCAGCTCGGACAGGATTACAACAGATACGCAGTATTTT. V gene TRBV5-1 combines with J gene TRBJ2-3; 7 bases are shared with TRBD1. Trimming took 3 bases from V and 3 from J; bases not matched to a gene: 7. Germline CDR1 is SGHRS and CDR2 is YFSETQ. The CDR3 consists of 15 residues.

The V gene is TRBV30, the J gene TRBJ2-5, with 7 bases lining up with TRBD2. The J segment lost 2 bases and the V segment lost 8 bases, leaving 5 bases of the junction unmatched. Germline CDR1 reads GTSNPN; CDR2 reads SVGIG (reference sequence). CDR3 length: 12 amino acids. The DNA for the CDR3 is TGTGCCGGTCGGACTAGGCAAGAGACCCAGTACTTC. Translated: CAGRTRQETQYF. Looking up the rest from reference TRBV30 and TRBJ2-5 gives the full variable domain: SQTIHQWPATLVQPVGSPLSLECTVEGTSNPNLYWYRQAAGRGLQLLFYSVGIGQISSEVPQNLSASRPQDRQFILSSKKLLLSDSGFYLCAGRTRQETQYFGPGTRLLVL.

This CDR3 reads CASSFGRAAYEQYF. CDR3 DNA sequence: TGTGCCAGCAGTTTTGGGAGGGCAGCGTACGAGCAGTACTTC. The V and J genes are TRBV27 and TRBJ2-7; TRBD2 matches 7 bases. Germline CDR1 and CDR2: MNHEY and SMNVEV (reference sequence). This CDR3 has 14 amino acids. J gave up 4 bases and V 3 bases, and 6 bases lay outside the gene matches.